This T cell receptor beta chain came from a study of molecular identifiers for immune sequencing clone quantification. General observations from the study: Sharing of a barcode by identical TCR molecules could cause highly expanded clone sizes to be underestimated. One cell's worth of spiked Jurkat TCR RNA was reportedly detectable among 1 million or so naive cells.

This clonotype was detected a few times. What it binds is unknown. Investigators produced naive CD8 libraries from roughly 20,000 to 1,000,000 sorted cells, drawing on 10%, 30% or 50% RNA. V was clipped by 1 base and J by 5 bases, with 15 bases between them. This CDR3 comprises 15 residues. Germline CDR1 is SEHNR and CDR2 is FQNEAQ (reference sequence). The authors built bulk TCR libraries by previously described methods with listed TCR primers. One entry per CDR3 protein, called by TCRdb with MiXCR from the PCR reads. This table has 490,000 or so distinct CDR3 sequences, around 21% appearing once. The chain employs TRBV7-9 and TRBJ2-7, with no clear D. Sequenced: naive CD8+ T cells from blood, with Jurkat cell RNA spiked in. Stated subset: FACS-sorted CD8+CD4-CCR7+CD45RA+ naive T cells. The source is a human donor in good health. Some libraries in this study had Jurkat cell RNA spiked in. This CDR3 reads CASSLVVGQSDEQYF. CDR3 bases: TGTGCCAGCAGCTTAGTAGTTGGTCAATCGGACGAGCAGTACTTC.